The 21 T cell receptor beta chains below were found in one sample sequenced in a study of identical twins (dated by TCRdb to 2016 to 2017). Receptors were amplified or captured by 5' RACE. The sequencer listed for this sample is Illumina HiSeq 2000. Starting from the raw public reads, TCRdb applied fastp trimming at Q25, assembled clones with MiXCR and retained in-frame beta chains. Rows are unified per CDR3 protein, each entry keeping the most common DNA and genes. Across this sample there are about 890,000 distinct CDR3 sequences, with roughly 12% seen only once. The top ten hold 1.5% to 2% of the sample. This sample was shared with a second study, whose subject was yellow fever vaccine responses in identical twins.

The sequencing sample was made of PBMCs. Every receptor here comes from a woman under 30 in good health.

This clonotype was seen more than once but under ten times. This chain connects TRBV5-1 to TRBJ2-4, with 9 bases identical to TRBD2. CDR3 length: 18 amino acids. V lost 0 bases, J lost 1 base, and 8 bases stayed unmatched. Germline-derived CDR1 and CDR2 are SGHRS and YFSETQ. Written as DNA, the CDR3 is TGCGCCAGCAGCTTGGGACTAGCGGAGATAAAGGCCAAAAACATTCAGTACTTC. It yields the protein CASSLGLAEIKAKNIQYF.

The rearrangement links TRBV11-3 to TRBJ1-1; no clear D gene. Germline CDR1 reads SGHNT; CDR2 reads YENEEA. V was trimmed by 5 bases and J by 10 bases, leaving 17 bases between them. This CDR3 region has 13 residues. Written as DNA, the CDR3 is TGTGCCAGCAGCCGGACGCTTGGCGCTGCAGCTTTCTTT. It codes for CASSRTLGAAAFF.

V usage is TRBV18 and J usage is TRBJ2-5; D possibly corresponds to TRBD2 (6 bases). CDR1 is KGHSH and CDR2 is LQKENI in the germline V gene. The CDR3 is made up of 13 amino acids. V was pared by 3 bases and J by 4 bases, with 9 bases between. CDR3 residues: CASSPDGGETQYF. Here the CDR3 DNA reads TGTGCCAGCTCACCGGACGGGGGAGAGACCCAGTACTTC.

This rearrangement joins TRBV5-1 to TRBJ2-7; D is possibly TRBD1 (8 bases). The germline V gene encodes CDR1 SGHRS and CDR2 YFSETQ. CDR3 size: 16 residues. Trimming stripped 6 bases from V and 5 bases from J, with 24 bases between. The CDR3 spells CASTPHGGPTGDEQYF. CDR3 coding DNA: TGCGCCAGCACACCCCACGGGGGGCCGACAGGGGACGAGCAGTACTTC.

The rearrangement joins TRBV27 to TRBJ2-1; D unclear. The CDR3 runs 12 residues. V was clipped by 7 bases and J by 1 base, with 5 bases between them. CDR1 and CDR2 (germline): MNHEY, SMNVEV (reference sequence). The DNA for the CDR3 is TGTGCCAGCATTCTGTCCTACAATGAGCAGTTCTTC. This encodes CASILSYNEQFF.

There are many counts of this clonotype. This CDR3 is CASRTNTGELFF. The CDR3 DNA sequence: TGCGCCAGCAGGACGAACACCGGGGAGCTGTTTTTT. This sequence joins TRBV5-1 and TRBJ2-2; the D is unclear. The CDR3 consists of 12 residues. Germline V gene lookup returns CDR1 SGHRS and CDR2 YFSETQ. The germline V and J ends were trimmed by 5 bases and 0 bases, with 2 bases remaining between them.

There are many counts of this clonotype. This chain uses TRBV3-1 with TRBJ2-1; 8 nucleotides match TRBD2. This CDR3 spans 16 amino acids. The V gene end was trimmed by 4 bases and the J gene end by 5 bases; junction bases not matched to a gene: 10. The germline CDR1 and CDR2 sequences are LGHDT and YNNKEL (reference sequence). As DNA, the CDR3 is TGTGCCAGCAGCCCTAACATAGCGGGGCGTCACAATGAGCAGTTCTTC. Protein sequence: CASSPNIAGRHNEQFF.

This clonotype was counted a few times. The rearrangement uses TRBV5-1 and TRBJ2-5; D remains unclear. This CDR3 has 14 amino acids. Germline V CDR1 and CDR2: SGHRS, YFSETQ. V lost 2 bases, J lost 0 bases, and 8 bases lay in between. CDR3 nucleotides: TGCGCCAGCAGCTTTGCGATGTACCAAGAGACCCAGTACTTC. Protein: CASSFAMYQETQYF.

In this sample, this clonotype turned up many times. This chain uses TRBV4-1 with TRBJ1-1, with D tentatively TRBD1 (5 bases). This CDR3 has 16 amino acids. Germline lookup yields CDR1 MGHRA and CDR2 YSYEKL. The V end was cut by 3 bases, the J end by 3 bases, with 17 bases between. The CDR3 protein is CASSQPDPWGDTEAFF. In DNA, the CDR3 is TGCGCCAGCAGCCAGCCCGATCCATGGGGGGACACTGAAGCTTTCTTT.

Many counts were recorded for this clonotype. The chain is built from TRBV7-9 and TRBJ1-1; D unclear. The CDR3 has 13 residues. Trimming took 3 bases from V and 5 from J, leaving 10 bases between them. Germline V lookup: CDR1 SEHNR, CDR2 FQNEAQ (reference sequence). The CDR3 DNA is TGTGCCAGCAGCTTCCCAGGACGGACTGAAGCTTTCTTT. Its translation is CASSFPGRTEAFF.

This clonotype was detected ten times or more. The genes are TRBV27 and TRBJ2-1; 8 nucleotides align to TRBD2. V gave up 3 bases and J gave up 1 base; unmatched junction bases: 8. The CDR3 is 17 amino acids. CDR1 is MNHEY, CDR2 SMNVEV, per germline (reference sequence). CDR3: CASSFGASGYSYNEQFF. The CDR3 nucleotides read TGTGCCAGCAGTTTTGGGGCTAGCGGGTATTCCTACAATGAGCAGTTCTTC.

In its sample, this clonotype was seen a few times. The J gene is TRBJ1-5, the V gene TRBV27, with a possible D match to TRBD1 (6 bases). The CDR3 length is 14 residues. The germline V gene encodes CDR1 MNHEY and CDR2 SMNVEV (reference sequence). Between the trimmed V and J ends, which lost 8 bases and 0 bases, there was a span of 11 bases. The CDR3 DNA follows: TGTGCCAGCTGGCAACAGGGTAGCAATCAGCCCCAGCATTTT. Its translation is CASWQQGSNQPQHF.

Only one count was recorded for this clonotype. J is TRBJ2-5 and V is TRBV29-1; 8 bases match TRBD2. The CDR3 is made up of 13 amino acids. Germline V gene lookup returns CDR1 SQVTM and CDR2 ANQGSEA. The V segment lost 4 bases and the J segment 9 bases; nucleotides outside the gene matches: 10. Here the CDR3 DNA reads TGCAGCGTTGTAACTAGCGGCCTTGCGGCCCAGTACTTC. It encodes CSVVTSGLAAQYF.

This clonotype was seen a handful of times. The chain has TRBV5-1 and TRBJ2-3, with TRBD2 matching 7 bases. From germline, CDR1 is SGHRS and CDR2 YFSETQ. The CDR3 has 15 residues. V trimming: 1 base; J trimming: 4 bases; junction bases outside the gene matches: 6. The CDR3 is CASSLQAGYADTQYF. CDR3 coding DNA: TGCGCCAGCAGCTTGCAAGCGGGGTATGCAGATACGCAGTATTTT.

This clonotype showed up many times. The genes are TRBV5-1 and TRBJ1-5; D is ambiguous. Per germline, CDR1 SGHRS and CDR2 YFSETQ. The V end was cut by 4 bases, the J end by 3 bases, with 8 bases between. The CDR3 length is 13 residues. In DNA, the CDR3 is TGCGCCAGCAGCCCAGACCTCAATCAGCCCCAGCATTTT. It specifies CASSPDLNQPQHF. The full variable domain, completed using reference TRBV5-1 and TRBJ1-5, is KAGVTQTPRYLIKTRGQQVTLSCSPISGHRSVSWYQQTPGQGLQFLFEYFSETQRNKGNFPGRFSGRQFSNSRSEMNVSTLELGDSALYLCASSPDLNQPQHFGDGTRLSIL.

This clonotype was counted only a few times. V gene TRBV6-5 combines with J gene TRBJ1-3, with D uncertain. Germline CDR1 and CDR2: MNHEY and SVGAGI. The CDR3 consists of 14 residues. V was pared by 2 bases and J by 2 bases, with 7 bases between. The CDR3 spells CASSYEATGNTIYF. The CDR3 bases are TGTGCCAGCAGTTACGAGGCGACTGGAAACACCATATATTTT.

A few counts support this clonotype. In DNA, the CDR3 is TGTGCCAGCAGTTCCCCCGGGACAGGGGGCAACACTGAAGCTTTCTTT. Translation: CASSSPGTGGNTEAFF. This chain links TRBV6-5 with TRBJ1-1, with 12 bases matching TRBD1. V gave up 4 bases and J gave up 2 bases; unmatched junction bases: 5. Germline values: CDR1 MNHEY, CDR2 SVGAGI. The CDR3 contains 16 residues.

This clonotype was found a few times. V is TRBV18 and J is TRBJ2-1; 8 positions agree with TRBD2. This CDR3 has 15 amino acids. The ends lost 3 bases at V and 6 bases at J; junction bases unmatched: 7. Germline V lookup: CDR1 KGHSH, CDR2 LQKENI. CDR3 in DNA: TGTGCCAGCTCACCTCGGGAGGGTGGGCTCAATGAGCAGTTCTTC. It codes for CASSPREGGLNEQFF.

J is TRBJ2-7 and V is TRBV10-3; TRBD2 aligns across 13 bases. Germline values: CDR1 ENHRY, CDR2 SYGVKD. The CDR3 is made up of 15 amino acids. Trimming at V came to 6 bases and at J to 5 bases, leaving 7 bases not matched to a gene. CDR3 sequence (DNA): TGTGCCATCAGGGACGGGACTAGCGGGACCCACGAGCAGTACTTC. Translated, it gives CAIRDGTSGTHEQYF.

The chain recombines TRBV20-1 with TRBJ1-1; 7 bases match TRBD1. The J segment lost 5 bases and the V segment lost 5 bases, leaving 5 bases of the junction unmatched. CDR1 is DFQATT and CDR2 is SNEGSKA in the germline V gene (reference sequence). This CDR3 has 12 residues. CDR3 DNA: TGCAGTGCTCACCCAGGGGGAACTGAAGCTTTCTTT. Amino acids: CSAHPGGTEAFF.

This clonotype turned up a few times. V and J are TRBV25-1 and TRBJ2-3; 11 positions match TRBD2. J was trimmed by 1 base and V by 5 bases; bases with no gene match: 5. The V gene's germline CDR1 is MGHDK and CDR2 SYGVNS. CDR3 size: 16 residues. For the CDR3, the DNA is TGTGCCAGCAGTTCTAGCGGGAGGCCTGGCACAGATACGCAGTATTTT. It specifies CASSSSGRPGTDTQYF.